This T cell receptor beta chain was profiled in a study of blood T cells in healthy people across ages. Study outcomes and limitations: PBMCs were not sorted, which prevented a conclusive comparison of naive versus antigen-experienced cells.

To note about this clonotype: Its antigen is unidentified.

PCR was performed a second time for about 7 to 12 cycles using a sample-barcoded 5' primer and a J-beta primer mix. TCRdb re-analysed the 5' RACE reads in MiXCR, keeping a single row per CDR3 protein. The sample holds 650,000 to 800,000 distinct CDR3 sequences; 40% to 50% are singletons and the top ten take under 20%. The source is a man aged 55 to 69 in good health. Material for sequencing was blood.

CDR3 coding DNA: TGTGCCAGCAGTCCGTTAGGAATCGGGACAGCCCAAGAGACCCAGTACTTC. It encodes CASSPLGIGTAQETQYF. This chain joins TRBV28 and TRBJ2-5; TRBD1 agrees at 7 bases. Germline CDR1 MDHEN, CDR2 SYDVKM. The CDR3 runs 17 residues. With V trimmed by 5 bases and J by 1 base, 13 bases remained unmatched.